This T cell receptor beta chain is from a study of spatial heterogeneity in lung cancer (dated by TCRdb to between 2018 and 2020). Background on the whole study: Beta-chain transcripts were consistently detected in greater numbers than alpha-chain transcripts, which likely reflected higher beta-chain transcript abundance. In non-small cell lung cancer, the study made a quantitative comparison of TCR alpha and beta repertoires among multiple tumor regions, matched nontumor lung and blood. In the raw uncorrected reads, each unique combination of TCR and UMI appeared more than ten times on average. TCR repertoire features were related to nonsynonymous mutation counts determined by whole-exome sequencing of tumor tissue. At surgery, both alpha and beta chains were TCR-sequenced in around 240 tumor regions, about 61 matched nontumor lung samples and a few dozen PBMC samples. Beyond this particular receptor, the publication reports: Confirming at a functional level the hypothesis that regional TCRs recognize regional mutations was considered to require additional single-cell paired TCR alpha and beta sequencing. Ubiquitous expanded tumor TCRs showed up in blood more often at tumor resection than at routine follow-up.

Library preparation used 5' RACE. Sequencing took place on a NextSeq 500. In the TCR library protocol, a unique molecular identifier was attached to each TCR cDNA molecule so that PCR and sequencing errors could be corrected. The study's own analysis went as follows. Decombinator tools were used for TCR identification, UMI-based error correction and CDR3 extraction. Expanded TCRs were defined as those above a frequency of 2 per 1,000, corresponding to the top 1% of the tumor frequency distribution. Renyi diversity was calculated using the R vegan package after each repertoire was subsampled 100 times to 5,000 TCRs. CDR3 similarity networks were built from amino acid triplet string-kernel similarity, with CDR3s being connected when pairwise similarity was above 0.82. TCRdb trimmed the raw reads at Q25, called clones with MiXCR and kept productive beta chains. Each record represents a unique CDR3 protein, reported with the most common genes and DNA among its rows. What appears here as the V and J calls and clone size reflects TCRdb's work, not the paper's. For this sample there are more than 80,000 distinct CDR3 sequences; about 12% appear just once. The ten largest clones take up about 40% of the sample.

Many counts were recorded for this clonotype. No antigen is known for it. No qualities accompany the bases; no much larger clone lies one base away. Reading the germline V gene (reference sequence) gives CDR1 GTSNPN and CDR2 SVGIG. Trimming removed 2 bases from V and 1 base from J; the gene matches leave 3 bases unexplained. Counted from cysteine to phenylalanine, this CDR3 has 14 amino acids. Of all the DNA, just the CDR3 is kept, 42 bases in frame from base 1. The sample's time point label, in plain terms: sample taken at primary tumor resection. For TCR sequencing, whole RNA was extracted from tumor and nontumor lung tissue, or from cryopreserved PBMC samples, and no cell sorting was done. The donors were some 76 patients from the lung TRACERx cohort who had early-stage, untreated non-small cell lung cancer. A patient was chosen for TCR sequencing only when enough RNA was available from at least two tumor regions.

Sequences were derived from PBMCs, sampled at surgery. The sequence derives from a male donor with early-stage non-small cell lung cancer. The receptor chain draws on TRBV30 and TRBJ2-5; 8 of the junction bases match TRBD1. The nucleotides read TGTGCCTGGAGTACACAGGGGGTCCAAGAGACCCAGTACTTC. It translates to CAWSTQGVQETQYF.